The clone carrying this TCR beta chain was detected only a few times. Its target is not known. These data are taken from a study of response to subunit inactivated influenza vaccine. Points from the study as a whole: Authors suggested that a seasonal influenza vaccination recruits few new T cells each time.

Trimming removed 4 bases from V and 3 bases from J; junction bases left unmatched: 12. Germline values: CDR1 LGHNA, CDR2 YSLEER. The CDR3 contains 17 residues. One entry per CDR3 protein results from TCRdb running MiXCR on the RT-PCR reads. The sample shows roughly 630,000 distinct CDR3 sequences, 11% to 15% of them seen only once. The J gene is TRBJ2-3, the V gene TRBV4-3, with 8 bases matching TRBD1. The sequencing here drew on PBMCs from blood, taken roughly 2 weeks before vaccination. This clonotype originated in a man between 45 and 60 years old who received an inactivated influenza vaccine. Here the CDR3 DNA reads TGCGCCAGCAGCCCAATAATTGGGACAGGATCGACAGATACGCAGTATTTT. Translating gives CASSPIIGTGSTDTQYF.